These T cell receptor beta chains were read from a single sample in a study of patients and donors after allogeneic stem cell transplantation. TCRdb ran MiXCR on the RT-PCR reads and lists one entry per CDR3 protein. In the table there are roughly 180,000 distinct CDR3 sequences, less than 45% of which are singletons. Sample: blood, either unsorted or a sorted T cell fraction (not recorded which). Receptors were obtained from a human donor who was either an allogeneic HSCT recipient or a stem cell or donor lymphocyte infusion donor (not recorded which). It is not recorded whose cells these are; they may come from a transplant donor. Both conserved end residues are part of each CDR3. The D gene is left open where the match is weak. Clone size is not always given. Where it is, it says once, few, many or a class for expanded clones.

j_call,v_call,d_call,clone_size,cdr3_nt,cdr3_aa
TRBJ1-1,TRBV15,-,many,TGTGCCACCAGCGTCAGAGGAGGGACTGAAGCTTTCTTT,CATSVRGGTEAFF
TRBJ1-6,TRBV6-6,TRBD1,-,TGTGCCAGCAGGGAACTCAGGGGGAGCTCTGCCTATAATTCACCCCTCCACTTT,CASRELRGSSAYNSPLHF
TRBJ2-7,TRBV28,-,-,TGTGCCAGCAGCTGGGTCAGTTACGAGCAGTACTTC,CASSWVSYEQYF
TRBJ2-1,TRBV4-3,TRBD2,-,TGCGCCAGCAGCCAAGGCGGGGGGGGTTTTAGGGATGAGCAGTTCTTC,CASSQGGGGFRDEQFF
TRBJ2-3,TRBV9,-,-,TGTGCCAGCAGCGTAGTGGCGAGAAGAACAGATACGCAGTATTTT,CASSVVARRTDTQYF
TRBJ2-1,TRBV6-6,-,-,TGTGCCAGCAGTTACTCGGGACTTCCCCTTAGCTCCTACAATGAGCAGTTCTTC,CASSYSGLPLSSYNEQFF
TRBJ1-5,TRBV30,-,-,TGTGCCTGGAGCGTGTTAGGGCTCAATCAGCCCCAGCATTTT,CAWSVLGLNQPQHF
TRBJ2-2,TRBV12-3/TRBV12-4,-,-,TGTGCCAGCAGCCTCTTGGGGGCTGCCGGGGAGCTGTTTTTT,CASSLLGAAGELFF
TRBJ2-1,TRBV7-9,TRBD1,-,TGTGCCAGCAGCCGTCCCGGGACAGGGGGAAATGAGCAGTTCTTC,CASSRPGTGGNEQFF
TRBJ1-1,TRBV29-1,TRBD1,-,TGCAGCGTTGAACTTCCCACAGGGGACACTGAAGCTTTCTTT,CSVELPTGDTEAFF
TRBJ1-5,TRBV15,-,few,TGTGCCACCAGCAGAGATCGGGTTAGGCAGGGGAACGACCAGCCCCAGCATTTT,CATSRDRVRQGNDQPQHF
TRBJ2-2,TRBV5-1,-,-,TGCGCCAGCAGCTACCTGACGGGGGTCGGGGAGCTGTTTTTT,CASSYLTGVGELFF
TRBJ2-7,TRBV5-6,-,-,TGTGCCAGCAGCTTGCGACGAGCCGACGAGCAGTACTTC,CASSLRRADEQYF
TRBJ1-3,TRBV7-4,-,-,TGTGCCAGCAGCTTCCGGGACCGCCGTACTGGAAACACCATATATTTT,CASSFRDRRTGNTIYF
TRBJ1-1,TRBV6-5,-,-,TGTGCCAGCAGCATAGCCGAGGGGTCTGAAGCTTTCTTT,CASSIAEGSEAFF
TRBJ1-1,TRBV12-3/TRBV12-4,-,few,TGTGCCAGCAGTCCTAGGGACGGCCTTAAAGCTTTCTTT,CASSPRDGLKAFF
TRBJ2-5,TRBV4-3,-,few,TGCGCCAGCAGCCAAGATCTACCACAGTATCAAGAGACCCAGTACTTC,CASSQDLPQYQETQYF
TRBJ1-5,TRBV19,-,many,TGTGCCAGTAGTATAGATCCCGGTGGGCCCCAGCATTTT,CASSIDPGGPQHF
TRBJ2-7,TRBV12-3/TRBV12-4,-,-,TGTGCCAGCAGTTTAAAGGACCACTTTAGGGAGCAGTACTTC,CASSLKDHFREQYF
TRBJ2-2,TRBV20-1,TRBD2,-,TGCAGTGCTACCGGGACTAGCGGGAGTACCGGGGAGCTGTTTTTT,CSATGTSGSTGELFF
TRBJ1-5,TRBV6-2/TRBV6-3,-,-,TGTGCCAGCATAGCGGCCCCTTCCGTCGGATCGGCCCAGCATTTT,CASIAAPSVGSAQHF
TRBJ1-4,TRBV7-9,-,few,TGTGCCAGCAGCCCCGGGACGGGGGTGGGTAATGAAAAACTGTTTTTT,CASSPGTGVGNEKLFF
TRBJ1-1,TRBV14,-,-,TGTGCCAGCAGCCAAGTGCAGACAAAGGCTTTCTTT,CASSQVQTKAFF
TRBJ1-6,TRBV13,TRBD1,few,TGTGCCAGCAGGCCCCGGGACAGGAATAATTCACCCCTCCACTTT,CASRPRDRNNSPLHF
TRBJ1-5,TRBV10-3,-,few,TGTGCCACGCGGGCGCGCTGGGCCTCCAATCAGCCCCAGCATTTT,CATRARWASNQPQHF
TRBJ2-7,TRBV20-1,TRBD1,-,TGCAGTGCACGCACCCGGACAGGGACTTACTTC,CSARTRTGTYF
TRBJ2-2,TRBV7-2,-,-,TGTGCCAGCAGCAACAAGAACACCGGGGAGCTGTTTTTT,CASSNKNTGELFF
TRBJ1-1,TRBV10-3,TRBD1,-,TGTGCCAAAAGGACAGGACCGAACACTGAAGCTTTCTTT,CAKRTGPNTEAFF
TRBJ2-1,TRBV5-1,TRBD2,-,TGCGCCAGCAGCTTGCAGGGAGGGGATGAGCAGTTCTTC,CASSLQGGDEQFF
TRBJ2-2,TRBV7-2,-,few,TGTGCCAGCAGCTTATTCCTCGGTGCGAACACCGGGGAGCTGTTTTTT,CASSLFLGANTGELFF
TRBJ2-5,TRBV19,-,-,TGTGCCAGTGGGTTACGGGCGTCAGAAGAGACCCAGTACTTC,CASGLRASEETQYF
TRBJ1-6,TRBV27,-,few,TGTGCCAGCAGTTTTCGGCAGGTTAATTCACCCCTCCACTTT,CASSFRQVNSPLHF
TRBJ1-5,TRBV14,-,-,TGTGCCAGCAGCCAGGGGGGCACCCGAGTGAGCAATCAGCCCCAGCATTTT,CASSQGGTRVSNQPQHF
TRBJ1-5,TRBV27,-,once,TGTGCCAGCAGTCCACAGTCCTTACTATCATATAGCAATCAGCCCCAGCATTTT,CASSPQSLLSYSNQPQHF
TRBJ2-4,TRBV7-8,TRBD1,-,TGTGCCAGCAGCTTAGAGGGCAGGGGGCTACAAAACATTCAGTACTTC,CASSLEGRGLQNIQYF
TRBJ2-1,TRBV5-1,TRBD2,-,TGCGCCAGCACCCCTTCTAGCGGCTTGACCTACAATGAGCAGTTCTTC,CASTPSSGLTYNEQFF
TRBJ2-2,TRBV19,-,few,TGTGCCAGTAGTCCCCAGGGGCTATCGAACACCGGGGAGCTGTTTTTT,CASSPQGLSNTGELFF
TRBJ2-7,TRBV5-6,-,-,TGTGCCAGCAGCTTGCCGGGGGTCTCCTACGAGCAGTACTTC,CASSLPGVSYEQYF
TRBJ2-1,TRBV7-9,-,-,TGTGCCAGCAGCTTAGTCCGGCCCTCATACAATGAGCAGTTCTTC,CASSLVRPSYNEQFF
TRBJ2-1,TRBV12-3/TRBV12-4,-,-,TGTGCCAGCAGTTGGGGAACTGAGCAGTTCTTC,CASSWGTEQFF
TRBJ2-2,TRBV4-3,-,-,TGCGCCAGCAGCCAAGATACCCAGCGACAGAACACCGGGGAGCTGTTTTTT,CASSQDTQRQNTGELFF
TRBJ1-1,TRBV2,TRBD1,few,TGTGCCAGCAGTGCTACAGGGGGCGTTACTGAAGCTTTCTTT,CASSATGGVTEAFF
TRBJ2-1,TRBV6-2/TRBV6-3,-,-,TGTGCCAGCAATGTTCGAGTGGGTGAGCAGTTCTTC,CASNVRVGEQFF
TRBJ2-3,TRBV6-5,-,-,TGTGCCAGCAGTTACACAATGACAGATACGCAGTATTTT,CASSYTMTDTQYF
TRBJ1-1,TRBV29-1,-,-,TGCAGCGTTGAAGATGACCCCAAGCGCAGCAGGGCTTTCTTT,CSVEDDPKRSRAFF
TRBJ2-1,TRBV7-3,TRBD2,-,TGTGCCAGCAGCATTGAACCCGGACTAGCGGCAGGCACCTACAATGAGCAGTTCTTC,CASSIEPGLAAGTYNEQFF
TRBJ1-2,TRBV4-2,-,-,TGTGCCAGCAGCCAAGATATACAGGGATCCTATGGCTACACCTTC,CASSQDIQGSYGYTF
TRBJ2-3,TRBV6-5,-,-,TGTGCCAGCAGTTACGTGGGACACCTCCTCACAGATACGCAGTATTTT,CASSYVGHLLTDTQYF
TRBJ2-2,TRBV10-3,-,-,TGTGCCATCAGTGAGCTAGCGGAGCTGTTTTTT,CAISELAELFF
TRBJ1-1,TRBV18,-,few,TGTGCCAGCTCACCGCCGGTCCCATCTGAAGCTTTCTTT,CASSPPVPSEAFF
TRBJ2-1,TRBV20-1,TRBD2,-,TGCAGTGCTAGTAGGTCTAGCGGGACCAATGAGCAGTTCTTC,CSASRSSGTNEQFF
TRBJ1-5,TRBV2,-,-,TGTGCCAGCATGGCGACGGGCAATCAGCCCCAGCATTTT,CASMATGNQPQHF
TRBJ1-2,TRBV12-3/TRBV12-4,-,few,TGTGCCAGCAGTCCGGGACACGGCTACACCTTC,CASSPGHGYTF